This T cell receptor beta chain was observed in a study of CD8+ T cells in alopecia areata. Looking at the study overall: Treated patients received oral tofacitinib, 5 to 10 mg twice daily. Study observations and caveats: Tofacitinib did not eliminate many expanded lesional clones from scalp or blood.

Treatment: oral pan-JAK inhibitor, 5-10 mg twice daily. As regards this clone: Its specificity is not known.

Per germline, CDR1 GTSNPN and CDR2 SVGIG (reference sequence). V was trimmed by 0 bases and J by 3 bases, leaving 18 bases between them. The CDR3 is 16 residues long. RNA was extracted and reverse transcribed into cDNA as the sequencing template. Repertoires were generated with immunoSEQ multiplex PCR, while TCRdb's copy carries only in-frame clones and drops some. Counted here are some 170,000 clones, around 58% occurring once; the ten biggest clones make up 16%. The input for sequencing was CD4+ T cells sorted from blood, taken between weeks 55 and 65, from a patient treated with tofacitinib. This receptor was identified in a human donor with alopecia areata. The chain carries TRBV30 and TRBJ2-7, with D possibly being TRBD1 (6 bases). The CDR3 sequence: CAWSVTGKKSFYEQYF. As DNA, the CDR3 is TGTGCCTGGAGTGTAACAGGGAAGAAATCCTTCTACGAGCAGTACTTC.